Listed here are 20 T cell receptor beta chains from one sample, sequenced in a study of human T cells and chemical hapten exposure. TCRdb re-analysed the 5' RACE reads in MiXCR, keeping a single row per CDR3 protein. The table lists 110,000 to 150,000 distinct CDR3 sequences, approximately 4% of them singletons. Extraction of total RNA was performed on unfractionated whole blood. These receptor sequences come from a female donor in good health.

The table lists this clonotype with a few counts. The chain links TRBV4-2 to TRBJ2-2; TRBD2 aligns across 12 bases. CDR3 length: 18 residues. Germline V gene data show CDR1 as LGHNA and CDR2 as YNFKEQ. Trimming at V came to 4 bases and at J to 4 bases, leaving 10 bases not matched to a gene. The chain's CDR3 is CASSPPLAGGRGTGELFF. The CDR3 DNA reads TGTGCCAGCAGCCCCCCACTAGCGGGGGGTCGTGGCACCGGGGAGCTGTTTTTT.

To note about this clonotype: A read error may explain this, as a much larger clone is one base away. V and J are TRBV10-3 and TRBJ2-7; D is possibly TRBD1 or TRBD2 (5 bases each). The CDR3 has 16 amino acids. Germline loops: CDR1 ENHRY, CDR2 SYGVKD. Trimming removed 4 bases at V and 2 bases at J, with 18 bases between. The CDR3 region has the DNA TGTGCCATCAGTGGGTTCGGGACCCGAAGGGCCTACGAGCAGTACTTC. Its protein is CAISGFGTRRAYEQYF.

Comment on this clonotype: Being one base from a much bigger clone, this may be a read error. The genes are TRBV10-3 and TRBJ2-3, with D perhaps TRBD2 (5 bases). CDR1 is ENHRY, CDR2 SYGVKD, per germline. This CDR3 region has 14 residues. CDR3 nucleotides: TGTGACATCAGTGAGTCTGAGGGAACAGATACGCAGTATTTT. Translated: CDISESEGTDTQYF.

This clonotype was counted at least ten times. The CDR3 DNA is TGTGCCACGACCGACCGGGCAAGCAATCAGCCCCAGCATTTT. Translating gives CATTDRASNQPQHF. The V call is TRBV28, the J call TRBJ1-5; D unresolved. Germline CDR1 MDHEN, CDR2 SYDVKM. The V and J ends lost 10 bases and 1 base respectively, with 14 bases between them. CDR3 length: 14 amino acids.

The chain recombines TRBV9 with TRBJ2-7; 8 bases are a match to TRBD1. The CDR3 extends over 16 amino acids. J gave up 6 bases and V 3 bases, and 14 bases lay outside the gene matches. Germline CDR1 reads SGDLS; CDR2 reads YYNGEE. The CDR3 loop is CASSAGQGSCVGEQYF. The CDR3 DNA reads as TGTGCCAGCAGCGCAGGACAGGGTTCTTGCGTGGGCGAGCAGTACTTC.

The V and J genes are TRBV12-3 or TRBV12-4 and TRBJ1-4; a weak D match, TRBD1 (5 bases). V gave up 3 bases and J gave up 8 bases, with 10 bases separating them. The CDR3 is 13 amino acids. CDR3 residues: CASSLRGGEKLFF. CDR3 DNA: TGTGCCAGCAGTTTGAGGGGTGGAGAAAAACTGTTTTTT.

Concerning this clonotype: A much larger clone differs by one base, so this may be a read error. The J gene is TRBJ2-3, the V gene TRBV7-2; a weak D match, TRBD1 (5 bases). The end of the DNA aligns better with TRBJ1-5, so the J call may be wrong. The germline gives CDR1 SGHTA, CDR2 FQGNSA. The CDR3 sequence is 12 residues long. The CDR3 region is CASRRDSHTQHF. In DNA form, the CDR3 reads TGTGCCAGCAGACGGGACTCACATACGCAGCATTTT.

With regard to this clonotype: A much larger clone is a single base away; this may be a read error. The CDR3 DNA reads TGCGCCAGCAGCCGCGGGGGGGACAATGAGCAGTTCTTC. Amino acid sequence: CASSRGGDNEQFF. The V call is TRBV4-3, the J call TRBJ2-1, with 9 bases that match TRBD2. Germline V gives CDR1 LGHNA, CDR2 YSLEER. This CDR3 is built from 13 residues. V dropped 4 bases and J dropped 5; count of bases not matched to a gene: 0.

This sequence joins TRBV4-2 and TRBJ2-3; 14 nucleotides agree with TRBD2. With 2 bases clipped from V and 2 bases from J, the junction kept 12 bases outside the gene matches. This CDR3 spans 20 amino acids. Germline V gene sequence: CDR1 LGHNA, CDR2 YNFKEQ. The chain's CDR3 is CASSQNLPGLAGGYTDTQYF. CDR3 nucleotides: TGTGCCAGCAGCCAAAACTTACCCGGACTAGCGGGGGGTTACACAGATACGCAGTATTTT.

In its sample, this clonotype was seen many times. V is TRBV6-5 and J is TRBJ2-4; TRBD1 aligns across 9 bases. The CDR3 covers 13 residues. J gave up 6 bases and V 7 bases, and 4 bases lay outside the gene matches. CDR1 MNHEY and CDR2 SVGAGI come from the germline V gene. The CDR3 here is CASTQGARNIQYF. Written as DNA, the CDR3 is TGTGCCAGCACACAGGGGGCCCGAAACATTCAGTACTTC.

In this sample, this clonotype turned up many times. The genes are TRBV21-1 and TRBJ2-1. TRBV21-1 is termed a pseudogene. CDR3 size: 13 residues. This CDR3 is CASSQPRSNEQFF. The DNA for the CDR3 is TGTGCCAGCAGCCAGCCGAGGTCCAATGAGCAGTTCTTC.

This clonotype was seen ten or more times. The chain combines TRBV18 with TRBJ2-1; no firm D call. Germline V gene data show CDR1 as KGHSH and CDR2 as LQKENI. The CDR3 is 13 residues long. V was shortened by 0 bases and J by 0 bases, with 0 bases between the two germline ends. CDR3 residues: CASSPPSYNEQFF. The CDR3 coding sequence is TGTGCCAGCTCACCACCCTCCTACAATGAGCAGTTCTTC.

Ten or more counts support this clonotype. V and J are TRBV20-1 and TRBJ1-2, with D uncertain. Germline V gene sequence: CDR1 DFQATT, CDR2 SNEGSKA (reference sequence). V lost 5 bases and J lost 4, with 8 bases in between. The CDR3 length is 11 residues. The CDR3: CSADHLYGYTF. In DNA form, the CDR3 reads TGCAGTGCTGACCACCTCTATGGCTACACCTTC.

The chain carries TRBV7-9 and TRBJ2-2; 10 bases are shared with TRBD2. Germline CDR1 reads SEHNR; CDR2 reads FQNEAQ (reference sequence). After removal of 3 bases from V and 0 bases from J, the junction contained 1 base not matched to a gene. The CDR3 length is 16 residues. The CDR3: CASSFSGGTNTGELFF. DNA for the CDR3: TGTGCCAGCAGCTTTAGCGGGGGGACGAACACCGGGGAGCTGTTTTTT.

This clonotype appeared many times. The chain carries TRBV5-5 and TRBJ2-3; no firm D call. Deletions cut 3 bases from V and 3 bases from J, with 14 bases between. Germline CDR1 is SGHKS and CDR2 is YYEKEE (reference sequence). This CDR3 spans 15 amino acids. The CDR3: CASSSDPGGTDTQYF. Written as DNA, the CDR3 is TGTGCCAGCAGCTCCGACCCCGGTGGTACAGATACGCAGTATTTT.

In this sample, this clonotype turned up many times. V usage is TRBV6-1 and J usage is TRBJ1-2, with 8 bases lining up with TRBD1. Germline values: CDR1 MNHNS, CDR2 SASEGT. CDR3 size: 15 residues. V lost 1 base, J lost 8 bases, and 9 bases stayed unmatched. CDR3: CASSEGTGTIYGYTF. The CDR3 nucleotides read TGTGCCAGCAGTGAAGGGACAGGGACGATCTACGGCTACACCTTC.

The rearrangement links TRBV7-8 to TRBJ1-2; D is ambiguous. Trimming stripped 5 bases from V and 8 bases from J, with 18 bases between. CDR1 is SGHVS, CDR2 FQNEAQ, per germline. The CDR3 extends over 14 amino acids. The CDR3 is CASSPGTGPGGYTF. CDR3 bases: TGTGCCAGCAGCCCCGGAACCGGACCGGGGGGCTACACCTTC.

This clonotype was seen at least ten times. The rearrangement links TRBV18 to TRBJ2-7; possibly TRBD1 for D (5 bases). The germline gives CDR1 KGHSH, CDR2 LQKENI. V was clipped by 4 bases and J by 6 bases, with 10 bases between them. The CDR3 consists of 12 residues. CDR3 in DNA: TGTGCCAGCTCACACTCAAGGGGCGAGCAGTACTTC. It specifies CASSHSRGEQYF.

This clonotype showed up many times. This CDR3 is CASAGTGEGEAFF. CDR3 nucleotides: TGCGCCAGCGCCGGGACAGGGGAAGGTGAAGCTTTCTTT. The genes are TRBV5-1 and TRBJ1-1; TRBD1 agrees at 10 bases. Unmatched junction bases numbered 7, after V lost 7 bases and J lost 7 bases. This CDR3 comprises 13 residues. The germline V gene encodes CDR1 SGHRS and CDR2 YFSETQ.

This clonotype was detected ten times or more. The chain recombines TRBV5-1 with TRBJ1-2; no definite D call. V lost 4 bases and J lost 6, with 13 bases in between. CDR1 and CDR2 from the germline V gene are SGHRS and YFSETQ. The CDR3 has 13 amino acids. The CDR3 DNA reads TGCGCCAGCAGCCTACTTGGCGGGGATGGCTACACCTTC. It yields the protein CASSLLGGDGYTF.